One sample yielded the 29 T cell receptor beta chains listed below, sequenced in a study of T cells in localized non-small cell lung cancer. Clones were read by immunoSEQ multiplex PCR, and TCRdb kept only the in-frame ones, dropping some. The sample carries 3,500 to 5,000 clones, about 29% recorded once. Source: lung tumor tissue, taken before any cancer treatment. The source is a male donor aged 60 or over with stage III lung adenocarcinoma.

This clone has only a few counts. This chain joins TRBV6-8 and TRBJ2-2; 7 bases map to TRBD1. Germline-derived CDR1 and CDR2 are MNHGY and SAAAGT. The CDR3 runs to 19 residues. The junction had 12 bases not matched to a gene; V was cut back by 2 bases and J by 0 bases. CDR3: CASSYPRQGAAANTGELFF. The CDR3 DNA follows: TGTGCCAGCAGTTACCCCCGACAGGGCGCAGCCGCGAACACCGGGGAGCTGTTTTTT.

CDR3: CASSLRTPLNEQYF. CDR3 bases: TGTGCCAGCAGCCTACGGACACCTTTGAACGAGCAGTACTTC. This chain uses TRBV11-3 with TRBJ2-7; TRBD1 is a possible D gene (5 bases). The germline gives CDR1 SGHNT, CDR2 YENEEA. This CDR3 comprises 14 residues. The ends were cut back, 5 bases at V and 5 bases at J, with 16 bases in the middle.

The CDR3 coding sequence is TGCAGCGTCGAACTAGCGGGGACACAGACCCAGTACTTC. Encoded protein: CSVELAGTQTQYF. The chain combines TRBV29-1 with TRBJ2-5; 10 bases line up with TRBD2. The CDR3 runs to 13 residues. The J segment lost 6 bases and the V segment lost 6 bases, leaving 7 bases of the junction unmatched. CDR1 SQVTM and CDR2 ANQGSEA come from the germline V gene.

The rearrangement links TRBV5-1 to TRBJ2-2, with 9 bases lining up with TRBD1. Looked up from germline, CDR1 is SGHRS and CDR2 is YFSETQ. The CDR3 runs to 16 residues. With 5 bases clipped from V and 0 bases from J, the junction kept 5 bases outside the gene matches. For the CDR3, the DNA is TGCGCCAGCAGTGGACAGGGGTCCTCGAACACCGGGGAGCTGTTTTTT. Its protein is CASSGQGSSNTGELFF.

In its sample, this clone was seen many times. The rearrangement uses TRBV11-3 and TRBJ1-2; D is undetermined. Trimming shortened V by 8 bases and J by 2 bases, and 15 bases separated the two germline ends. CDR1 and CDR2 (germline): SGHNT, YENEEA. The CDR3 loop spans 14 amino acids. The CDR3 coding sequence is TGTGCCAGCGACTCGGGAGGAGGCAACTATGGCTACACCTTC. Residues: CASDSGGGNYGYTF.

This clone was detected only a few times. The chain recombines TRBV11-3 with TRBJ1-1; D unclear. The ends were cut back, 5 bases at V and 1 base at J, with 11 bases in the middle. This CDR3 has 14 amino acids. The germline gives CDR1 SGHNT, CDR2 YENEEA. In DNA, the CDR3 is TGTGCCAGCAGCCGACCCCCCGAGAACACTGAAGCTTTCTTT. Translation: CASSRPPENTEAFF.

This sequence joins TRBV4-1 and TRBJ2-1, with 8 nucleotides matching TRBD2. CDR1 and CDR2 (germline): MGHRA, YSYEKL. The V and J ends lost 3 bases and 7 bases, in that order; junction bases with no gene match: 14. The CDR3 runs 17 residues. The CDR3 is CASSQLGRGEGWNEQFF. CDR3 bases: TGCGCCAGCAGCCAGCTGGGGCGGGGGGAAGGATGGAATGAGCAGTTCTTC.

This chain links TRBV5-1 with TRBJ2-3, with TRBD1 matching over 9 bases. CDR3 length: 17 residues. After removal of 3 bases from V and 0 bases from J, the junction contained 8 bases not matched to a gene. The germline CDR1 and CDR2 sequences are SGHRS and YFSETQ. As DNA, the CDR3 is TGCGCCAGCAGCTGGGGGCGGACAGGGGTTAGCACAGATACGCAGTATTTT. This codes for CASSWGRTGVSTDTQYF.

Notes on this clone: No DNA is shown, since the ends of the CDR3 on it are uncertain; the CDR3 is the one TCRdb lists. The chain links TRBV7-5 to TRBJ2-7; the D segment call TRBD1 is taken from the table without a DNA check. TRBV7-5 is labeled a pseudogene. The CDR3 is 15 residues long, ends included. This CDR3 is CASSLVGQGAYEQYF.

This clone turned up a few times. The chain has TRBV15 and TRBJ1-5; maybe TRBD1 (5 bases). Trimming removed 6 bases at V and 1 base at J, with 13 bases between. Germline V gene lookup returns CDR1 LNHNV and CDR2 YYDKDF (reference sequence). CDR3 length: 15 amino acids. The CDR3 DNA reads TGTGCCACCAGTCCGGGGGTATTGAGCAATCAGCCCCAGCATTTT. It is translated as CATSPGVLSNQPQHF.

The CDR3, as DNA: TGTGCCAGCAGCGTAGCGGGACTTCAGGCAGATACGCAGTATTTT. It specifies CASSVAGLQADTQYF. The chain recombines TRBV9 with TRBJ2-3; TRBD2 is a possible D gene (6 bases). The CDR3 covers 15 residues. The germline CDR1 and CDR2 sequences are SGDLS and YYNGEE. Trimming left V 0 bases short and J 4 bases short, with 12 bases between.

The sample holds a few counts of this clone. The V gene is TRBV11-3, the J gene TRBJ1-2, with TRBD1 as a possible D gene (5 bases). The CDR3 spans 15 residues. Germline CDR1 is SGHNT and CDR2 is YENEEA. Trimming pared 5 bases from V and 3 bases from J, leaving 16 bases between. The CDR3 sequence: CASSERARQHYGYTF. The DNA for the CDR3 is TGTGCCAGCAGCGAAAGGGCGCGACAGCACTATGGCTACACCTTC.

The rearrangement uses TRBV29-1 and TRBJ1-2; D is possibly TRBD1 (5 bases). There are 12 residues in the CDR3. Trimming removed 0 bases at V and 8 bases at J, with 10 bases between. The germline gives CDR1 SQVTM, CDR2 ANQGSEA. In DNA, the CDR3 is TGCAGCGTTGAAGATCTTGGGGGAGGCTACACCTTC. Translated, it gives CSVEDLGGGYTF.

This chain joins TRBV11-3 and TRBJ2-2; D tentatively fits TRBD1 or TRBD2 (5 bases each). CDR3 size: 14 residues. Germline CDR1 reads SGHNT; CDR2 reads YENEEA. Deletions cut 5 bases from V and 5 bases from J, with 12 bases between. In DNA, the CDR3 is TGTGCCAGCAGCCCCCTGGGGGTGACCGGGGAGCTGTTTTTT. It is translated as CASSPLGVTGELFF.

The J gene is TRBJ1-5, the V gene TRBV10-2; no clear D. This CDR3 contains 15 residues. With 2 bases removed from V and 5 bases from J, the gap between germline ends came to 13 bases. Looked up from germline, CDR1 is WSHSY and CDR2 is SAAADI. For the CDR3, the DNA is TGCGCCAGCAGTGAGGATAGGGTCTTCGATCAGCCCCAGCATTTT. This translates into CASSEDRVFDQPQHF.

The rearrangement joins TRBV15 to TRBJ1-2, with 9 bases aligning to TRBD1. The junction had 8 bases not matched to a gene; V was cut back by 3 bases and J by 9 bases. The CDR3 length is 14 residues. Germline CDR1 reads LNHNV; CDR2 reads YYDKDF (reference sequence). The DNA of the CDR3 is TGTGCCACCAGCAGGACGAGGGGGACAGGGCGCTACACCTTC. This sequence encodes CATSRTRGTGRYTF. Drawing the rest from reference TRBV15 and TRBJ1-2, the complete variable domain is DAMVIQNPRYQVTQFGKPVTLSCSQTLNHNVMYWYQQKSSQAPKLLFHYYDKDFNNEADTPDNFQSRRPNTSFCFLDIRSPGLGDTAMYLCATSRTRGTGRYTFGSGTRLTVV.

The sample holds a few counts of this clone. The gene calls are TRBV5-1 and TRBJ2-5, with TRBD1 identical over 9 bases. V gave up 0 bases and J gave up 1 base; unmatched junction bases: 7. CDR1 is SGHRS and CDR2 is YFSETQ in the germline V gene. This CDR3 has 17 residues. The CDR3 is CASSLDPGQGRQETQYF. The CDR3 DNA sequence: TGCGCCAGCAGCTTGGACCCGGGACAGGGTCGCCAAGAGACCCAGTACTTC. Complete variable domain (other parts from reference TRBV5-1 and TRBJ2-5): KAGVTQTPRYLIKTRGQQVTLSCSPISGHRSVSWYQQTPGQGLQFLFEYFSETQRNKGNFPGRFSGRQFSNSRSEMNVSTLELGDSALYLCASSLDPGQGRQETQYFGPGTRLLVL.

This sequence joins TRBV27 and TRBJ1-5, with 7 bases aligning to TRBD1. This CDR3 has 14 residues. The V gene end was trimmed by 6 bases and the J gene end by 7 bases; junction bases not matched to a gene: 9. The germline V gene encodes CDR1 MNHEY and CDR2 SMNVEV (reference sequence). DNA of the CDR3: TGTGCCAGCAGCGACGGGACAGAAAGACAGCCCCAGCATTTT. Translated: CASSDGTERQPQHF.

Here the CDR3 DNA reads TGTGCCAGCAGCTTAGGAGAGGGACGAGAGGCTTTCTTT. It yields the protein CASSLGEGREAFF. The chain employs TRBV7-2 and TRBJ1-1, with D tentatively TRBD1 (5 bases). CDR3 size: 13 residues. V shed 1 base and J shed 11 bases, with 14 bases lying between them. Germline-derived CDR1 and CDR2 are SGHTA and FQGNSA.

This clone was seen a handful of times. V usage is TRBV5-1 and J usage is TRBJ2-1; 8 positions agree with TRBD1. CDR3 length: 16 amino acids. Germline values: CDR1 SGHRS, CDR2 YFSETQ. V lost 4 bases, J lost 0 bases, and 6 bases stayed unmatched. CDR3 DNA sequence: TGCGCCAGCAGCAACACGGACAGGGTCTCCTACAATGAGCAGTTCTTC. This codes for CASSNTDRVSYNEQFF.

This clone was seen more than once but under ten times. The CDR3 nucleotides are TGTGCCAGCTCACCCCGGACAGGGGGTAAGGTGGACACTGAAGCTTTCTTT. It codes for CASSPRTGGKVDTEAFF. V gene TRBV18 combines with J gene TRBJ1-1, with 10 nucleotides matching TRBD1. J lost 3 bases, V lost 3 bases, and 10 bases had no gene match. Looked up from germline, CDR1 is KGHSH and CDR2 is LQKENI. The CDR3 loop spans 17 amino acids.

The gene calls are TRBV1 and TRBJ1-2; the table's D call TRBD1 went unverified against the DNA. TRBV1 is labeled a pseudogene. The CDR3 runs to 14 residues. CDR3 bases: TGCGCCAGCAGCCAAGGGGACAGCGCTAATGGCTACACCTTC. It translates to CASSQGDSANGYTF.

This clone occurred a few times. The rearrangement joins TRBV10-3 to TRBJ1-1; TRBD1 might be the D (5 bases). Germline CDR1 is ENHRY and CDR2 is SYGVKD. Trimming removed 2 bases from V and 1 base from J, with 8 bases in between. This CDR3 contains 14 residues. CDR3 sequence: CAISEPGANTEAFF. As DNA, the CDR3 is TGTGCCATCAGTGAGCCCGGGGCGAACACTGAAGCTTTCTTT.

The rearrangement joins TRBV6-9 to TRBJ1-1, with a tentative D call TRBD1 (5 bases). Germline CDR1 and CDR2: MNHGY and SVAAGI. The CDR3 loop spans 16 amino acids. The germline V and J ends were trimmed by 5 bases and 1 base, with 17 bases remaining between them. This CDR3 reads CASSGLVRGGNTEAFF. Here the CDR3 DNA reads TGTGCCAGCAGTGGGCTTGTGCGGGGGGGGAACACTGAAGCTTTCTTT.

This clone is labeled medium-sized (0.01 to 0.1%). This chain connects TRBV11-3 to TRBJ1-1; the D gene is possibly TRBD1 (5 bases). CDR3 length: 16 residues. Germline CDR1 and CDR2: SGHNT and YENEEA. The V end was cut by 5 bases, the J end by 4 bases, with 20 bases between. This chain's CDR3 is CASSPVVSVGATEAFF. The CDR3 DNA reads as TGTGCCAGCAGCCCCGTCGTTAGCGTAGGGGCCACTGAAGCTTTCTTT.

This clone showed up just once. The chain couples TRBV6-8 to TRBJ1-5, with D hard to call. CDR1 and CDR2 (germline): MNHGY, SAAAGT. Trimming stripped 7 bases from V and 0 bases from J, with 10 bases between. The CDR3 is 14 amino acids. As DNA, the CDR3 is TGTGCCAGCATGACCGGAATTAGCAATCAGCCCCAGCATTTT. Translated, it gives CASMTGISNQPQHF.

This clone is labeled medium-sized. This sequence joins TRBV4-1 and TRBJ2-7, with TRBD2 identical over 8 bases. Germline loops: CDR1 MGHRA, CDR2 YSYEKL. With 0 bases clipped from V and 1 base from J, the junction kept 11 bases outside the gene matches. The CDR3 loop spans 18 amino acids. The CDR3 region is CASSQDLAGGLLSYEQYF. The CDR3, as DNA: TGCGCCAGCAGCCAAGATCTCGCGGGGGGCCTGCTTTCCTACGAGCAGTACTTC.

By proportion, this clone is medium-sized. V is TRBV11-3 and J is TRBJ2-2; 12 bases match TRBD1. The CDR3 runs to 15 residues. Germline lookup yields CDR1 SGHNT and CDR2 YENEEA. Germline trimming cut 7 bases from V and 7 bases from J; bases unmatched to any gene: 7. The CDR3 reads CASKNGTGGFGELFF. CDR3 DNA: TGTGCCAGCAAAAACGGGACAGGGGGCTTCGGGGAGCTGTTTTTT. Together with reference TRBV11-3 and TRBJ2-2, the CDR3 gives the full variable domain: EAGVVQSPRYKIIEKKQPVAFWCNPISGHNTLYWYLQNLGQGPELLIRYENEEAVDDSQLPKDRFSAERLKGVDSTLKIQPAELGDSAVYLCASKNGTGGFGELFFGEGSRLTVL.

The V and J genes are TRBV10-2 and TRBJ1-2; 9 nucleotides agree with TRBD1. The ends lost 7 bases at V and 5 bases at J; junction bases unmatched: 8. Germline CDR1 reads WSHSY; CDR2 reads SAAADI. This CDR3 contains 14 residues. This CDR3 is CASTRTGVQYGYTF. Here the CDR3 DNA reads TGCGCCAGCACAAGGACAGGGGTGCAGTATGGCTACACCTTC.